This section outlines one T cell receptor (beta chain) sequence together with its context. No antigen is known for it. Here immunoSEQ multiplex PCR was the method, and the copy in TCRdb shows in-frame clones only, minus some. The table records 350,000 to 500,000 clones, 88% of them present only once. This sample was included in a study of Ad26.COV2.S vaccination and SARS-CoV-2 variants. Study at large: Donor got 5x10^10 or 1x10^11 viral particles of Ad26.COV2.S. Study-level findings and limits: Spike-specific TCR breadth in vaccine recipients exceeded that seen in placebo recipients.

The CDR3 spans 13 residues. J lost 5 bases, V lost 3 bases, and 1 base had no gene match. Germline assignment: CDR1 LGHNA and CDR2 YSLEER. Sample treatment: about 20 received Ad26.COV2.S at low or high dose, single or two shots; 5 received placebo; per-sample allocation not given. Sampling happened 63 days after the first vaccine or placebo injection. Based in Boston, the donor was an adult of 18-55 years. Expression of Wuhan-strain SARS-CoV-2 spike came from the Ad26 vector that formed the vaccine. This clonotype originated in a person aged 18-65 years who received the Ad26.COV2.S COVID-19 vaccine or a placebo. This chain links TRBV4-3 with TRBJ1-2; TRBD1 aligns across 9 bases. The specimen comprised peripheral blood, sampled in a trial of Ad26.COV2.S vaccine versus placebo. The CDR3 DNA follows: TGCGCCAGCAGCCAGACAGGGGGGTATGGCTACACCTTC. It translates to CASSQTGGYGYTF.